This T cell receptor beta chain was sequenced for a study of blood T cell repertoires in COVID-19. Only a few counts were recorded for this clone. Sequencing was performed with immunoSEQ multiplex PCR; in TCRdb, only in-frame clones are kept and a portion is missing. This sample has some 140,000 clones; less than 80% occur once, and the top ten carry 3.5% to 4.5%. This CDR3 comprises 13 residues. With 6 bases removed from V and 7 bases from J, the gap between germline ends came to 13 bases. The receptor's source is a man between 60 and 70 years old with acute or convalescent COVID-19. The chain is built from TRBV12-3 or TRBV12-4 and TRBJ1-5; D may be TRBD1 (5 bases). Sequenced material: peripheral blood. Here the CDR3 reads CASSGGSWQPQHF. The CDR3 DNA reads TGTGCCAGCAGCGGGGGTTCTTGGCAGCCCCAGCATTTT.